These 29 T cell receptor beta chains were sequenced from one sample in a study of cytomegalovirus exposure and HLA in healthy donors. Primers: 60 Vbeta forward and 13 Jbeta reverse. The assay was immunoSEQ multiplex PCR, and TCRdb's table has in-frame clones only and misses some. Among about 110,000 clones listed, about 81% were seen once. The sequencing sample was made of PBMCs. Receptor source: a man aged 25 to 40 in good health and CMV-seronegative.

The chain carries TRBV28 and TRBJ2-7; 11 bases line up with TRBD2. The CDR3 length is 17 residues. V gave up 3 bases and J gave up 6 bases; unmatched junction bases: 13. Germline V CDR1 and CDR2: MDHEN, SYDVKM. This CDR3 is CASSLAGLAGGLGEQYF. DNA for the CDR3: TGTGCCAGCAGTTTGGCGGGCCTAGCGGGAGGTTTGGGCGAGCAGTACTTC.

V is TRBV7-9 and J is TRBJ1-6; 7 nucleotides match TRBD1. The trim removed 4 bases at V and 3 bases at J, leaving 3 bases unmatched. The germline CDR1 and CDR2 sequences are SEHNR and FQNEAQ (reference sequence). This CDR3 has 15 residues. CDR3 region: CASSSRDSYNSPLHF. The DNA for the CDR3 is TGTGCCAGCAGCTCCCGGGACAGCTATAATTCACCCCTCCACTTT.

In its sample, this clone was seen once. The chain is built from TRBV7-8 and TRBJ1-2; perhaps TRBD1 as D (6 bases). Germline V CDR1 and CDR2: SGHVS, FQNEAQ. The length of the CDR3 is 16 residues. Trimming removed 4 bases from V and 6 bases from J, with 21 bases in between. The CDR3 loop reads CASSSGGGANFNGYTF. CDR3 in DNA: TGTGCCAGCAGCTCGGGAGGGGGGGCAAACTTCAATGGCTACACCTTC.

This chain joins TRBV30 and TRBJ1-4, with 10 bases lining up with TRBD1. Per the germline V gene, CDR1 is GTSNPN and CDR2 is SVGIG (reference sequence). The trim removed 1 base at V and 8 bases at J, leaving 7 bases unmatched. This CDR3 has 15 amino acids. The CDR3 loop reads CAWSAKRDRGEKLFF. The CDR3 DNA is TGTGCCTGGAGTGCCAAACGGGACAGGGGAGAAAAACTGTTTTTT.

This clone was seen only a few times. The gene calls are TRBV18 and TRBJ1-3; D possibly corresponds to TRBD1 (6 bases). The germline gives CDR1 KGHSH, CDR2 LQKENI. This CDR3 is 14 amino acids long. The V end lost 8 bases, the J end lost 1 base, and 12 bases lay between the germline ends. The CDR3 loop reads CASHTGTSGNTIYF. In nucleotides, the CDR3 is TGTGCCAGCCATACAGGGACATCTGGAAACACCATATATTTT.

The chain carries TRBV6-5 and TRBJ2-7; TRBD2 matches 8 bases. CDR3 length equals 15 residues. Germline lookup yields CDR1 MNHEY and CDR2 SVGAGI. J gave up 2 bases and V 6 bases, and 9 bases lay outside the gene matches. The CDR3 here is CASSLGRGATYEQYF. CDR3 nucleotide sequence: TGTGCCAGCAGCCTTGGGCGGGGGGCTACCTACGAGCAGTACTTC.

The chain recombines TRBV7-9 with TRBJ1-2, with a weak D call TRBD1 (5 bases). V shed 1 base and J shed 8 bases, with 11 bases lying between them. This CDR3 region has 13 residues. From germline, CDR1 is SEHNR and CDR2 FQNEAQ (reference sequence). CDR3 protein: CASSLVGREGYTF. In nucleotides, the CDR3 is TGTGCCAGCAGCTTAGTGGGCAGGGAAGGCTACACCTTC.

J is TRBJ2-5 and V is TRBV10-2, with 10 nucleotides matching TRBD2. The length of the CDR3 is 14 residues. With V trimmed by 7 bases and J by 5 bases, 7 bases remained unmatched. CDR1 is WSHSY and CDR2 is SAAADI in the germline V gene. The chain's CDR3 is CASTEAGGRETQYF. CDR3 nucleotides: TGCGCCAGCACTGAAGCGGGGGGGCGGGAGACCCAGTACTTC.

In regard to this clone: The same CDR3 is also encoded by other DNA sequences in this sample. The V and J genes are TRBV6-5 and TRBJ1-5; a possible D gene is TRBD1 (5 bases). The CDR3 runs to 16 residues. Trimming removed 0 bases from V and 6 bases from J, with 15 bases in between. The germline gives CDR1 MNHEY, CDR2 SVGAGI. CDR3 residues: CASSYSEPRRGQPQHF. The CDR3 bases are TGTGCCAGCAGTTACTCGGAACCCAGGAGGGGTCAGCCCCAGCATTTT.

This chain connects TRBV4-3 to TRBJ2-1; TRBD2 matches at 8 bases. With V trimmed by 0 bases and J by 6 bases, 7 bases remained unmatched. This CDR3 has 16 amino acids. Germline-derived CDR1 and CDR2 are LGHNA and YSLEER. CDR3 bases: TGCGCCAGCAGCCAAGAATCGGCGGGAGGAGTCAATGAGCAGTTCTTC. Its protein product is CASSQESAGGVNEQFF.

CDR3 in DNA: TGTGCTAGTGGCCCTAGCGGGAGTTCCTACAATGAGCAGTTCTTC. The encoded protein is CASGPSGSSYNEQFF. The V gene is TRBV12-5, the J gene TRBJ2-1, with 10 bases lining up with TRBD2. CDR3 length: 15 residues. Germline CDR1 LGHNT, CDR2 FRNRAP. Germline trimming cut 6 bases from V and 1 base from J; bases unmatched to any gene: 3.

The gene calls are TRBV15 and TRBJ1-5; 7 bases fit TRBD1. The CDR3 extends over 15 amino acids. Germline CDR1 and CDR2: LNHNV and YYDKDF (reference sequence). Trimming removed 0 bases from V and 3 bases from J; junction bases left unmatched: 2. Written as DNA, the CDR3 is TGTGCCACCAGCAGAGACAGGGGGATCAATCAGCCCCAGCATTTT. This gives the protein CATSRDRGINQPQHF.

This chain uses TRBV6-7 with TRBJ2-7; TRBD1 matches at 8 bases. TRBV6-7 is labeled an ORF, and its function is uncertain. This CDR3 has 16 amino acids. Trimming took 4 bases from V and 0 from J; bases not matched to a gene: 8. The CDR3 sequence is CASSSQTDRDSYEQYF. CDR3 DNA: TGTGCCAGCAGTTCCCAGACGGACAGGGACTCCTACGAGCAGTACTTC.

This clone occurred a few times. The CDR3 here is CASSYSTTGGFHEQYF. Here the CDR3 DNA reads TGTGCCAGCAGTTACTCGACGACAGGGGGCTTCCACGAGCAGTACTTC. V and J are TRBV6-5 and TRBJ2-7, with 10 bases identical to TRBD1. The V gene end was trimmed by 0 bases and the J gene end by 5 bases; junction bases not matched to a gene: 7. Germline V gene data show CDR1 as MNHEY and CDR2 as SVGAGI. The CDR3 spans 16 residues.

This clone has just a few counts. The rearrangement links TRBV6-5 to TRBJ1-5; tentative D call: TRBD1 (5 bases). The germline CDR1 and CDR2 sequences are MNHEY and SVGAGI. Trimming left V 8 bases short and J 7 bases short, with 21 bases between. CDR3 length equals 15 residues. The CDR3 reads CASSARGQGGQPQHF. In DNA, the CDR3 is TGTGCCAGCTCCGCGAGGGGTCAGGGAGGACAGCCCCAGCATTTT.

The V gene is TRBV6-1, the J gene TRBJ2-1; 7 bases match TRBD1. V lost 4 bases and J lost 3; bases outside the gene matches: 9. Looked up from germline, CDR1 is MNHNS and CDR2 is SASEGT. This CDR3 is built from 16 residues. CDR3 in DNA: TGTGCCAGCAGTGGCCAGAGGACAGGACTCTACAATGAGCAGTTCTTC. Protein: CASSGQRTGLYNEQFF.

CDR3 in amino acids: CASSPGQGATNEKLFF. Here the CDR3 DNA reads TGCGCCAGCAGCCCGGGACAGGGGGCAACTAATGAAAAACTGTTTTTT. The chain employs TRBV5-1 and TRBJ1-4; 11 bases are a match to TRBD1. The ends lost 4 bases at V and 0 bases at J; junction bases unmatched: 2. Germline CDR1 is SGHRS and CDR2 is YFSETQ. The CDR3 consists of 16 residues.

The J gene is TRBJ2-5, the V gene TRBV5-1; weak D call: TRBD1 (6 bases). CDR3 length equals 12 residues. Germline CDR1 SGHRS, CDR2 YFSETQ. Trimming cost V 5 bases and J 5 bases, with 10 bases left between them. CDR3 in DNA: TGCGCCAGCAGAAGGGGGATGGAGACCCAGTACTTC. This codes for CASRRGMETQYF.

This clone has a single count. The genes are TRBV7-2 and TRBJ2-2, with D perhaps TRBD2 (5 bases). Germline V CDR1 and CDR2: SGHTA, FQGNSA. Trimming stripped 5 bases from V and 7 bases from J, with 8 bases between. CDR3 length: 12 amino acids. The CDR3 spells CASSPRGGELFF. The CDR3 nucleotides are TGTGCCAGCAGCCCCCGGGGCGGGGAGCTGTTTTTT.

The chain employs TRBV2 and TRBJ1-1; 12 nucleotides agree with TRBD1. CDR3 length equals 13 residues. Germline V gene sequence: CDR1 SNHLY, CDR2 FYNNEI. J gave up 9 bases and V 6 bases, and 5 bases lay outside the gene matches. For the CDR3, the DNA is TGTGCCAGCAGGGGGACAGGGGGCCTCCAAGCTTTCTTT. It is translated as CASRGTGGLQAFF.

This clone was seen more than once but under ten times. This sequence joins TRBV9 and TRBJ2-7; 8 bases map to TRBD1. V shed 2 bases, J shed 2 bases, and the junction held 3 bases outside the gene matches. Germline CDR1 reads SGDLS; CDR2 reads YYNGEE. The CDR3 is 14 amino acids. CDR3 amino acids: CASSVQGAPYEQYF. CDR3 DNA sequence: TGTGCCAGCAGCGTCCAGGGGGCACCCTACGAGCAGTACTTC. Complete variable domain (other parts from reference TRBV9 and TRBJ2-7): DSGVTQTPKHLITATGQRVTLRCSPRSGDLSVYWYQQSLDQGLQFLIQYYNGEERAKGNILERFSAQQFPDLHSELNLSSLELGDSALYFCASSVQGAPYEQYFGPGTRLTVT.

The chain uses TRBV5-4 and TRBJ2-1, with a weak D call TRBD1 (7 bases). The ends were cut back, 4 bases at V and 4 bases at J, with 15 bases in the middle. In germline, CDR1 is SGHNT, CDR2 YYREEE (reference sequence). The CDR3 is made up of 15 amino acids. This chain's CDR3 is CASSPGGTEYNEQFF. The CDR3 region has the DNA TGTGCCAGCAGCCCGGGCGGGACAGAGTACAATGAGCAGTTCTTC.

V is TRBV27 and J is TRBJ1-4; D is undetermined. CDR1 MNHEY and CDR2 SMNVEV come from the germline V gene (reference sequence). Trimming cost V 10 bases and J 0 bases, with 15 bases left between them. The CDR3 has 15 amino acids. Here the CDR3 DNA reads TGTGCCACCAAACAATCTCTAGCAACTAATGAAAAACTGTTTTTT. It is translated as CATKQSLATNEKLFF.

In its sample, this clone was seen a few times. The chain joins TRBV28 to TRBJ2-7; 7 nucleotides align to TRBD2. The junction had 16 bases not matched to a gene; V was cut back by 2 bases and J by 3 bases. This CDR3 spans 18 amino acids. Germline-derived CDR1 and CDR2 are MDHEN and SYDVKM. The CDR3 here is CASSLARGGLASSYEQYF. CDR3 nucleotide sequence: TGTGCCAGCAGTTTAGCCCGGGGAGGGCTAGCGAGCAGCTACGAGCAGTACTTC.

V and J are TRBV5-6 and TRBJ2-7, with 7 bases aligning to TRBD1. With 6 bases clipped from V and 6 bases from J, the junction kept 9 bases outside the gene matches. Germline CDR1 is SGHDT and CDR2 is YYEEEE. The CDR3 spans 13 residues. CDR3 sequence (DNA): TGTGCCAGCACCCAGGACAGGCTGGGCGAGCAGTACTTC. It translates to CASTQDRLGEQYF.

The rearrangement links TRBV9 to TRBJ2-3, with 7 nucleotides matching TRBD2. The CDR3 totals 14 residues. CDR1 and CDR2 from the germline V gene are SGDLS and YYNGEE. V lost 4 bases and J lost 6; bases outside the gene matches: 8. CDR3: CASSLRLGGDTQYF. The CDR3 nucleotides are TGTGCCAGCAGCCTTAGACTGGGGGGGGATACGCAGTATTTT.

V usage is TRBV5-1 and J usage is TRBJ1-2; D not resolved. The germline gives CDR1 SGHRS, CDR2 YFSETQ. This CDR3 contains 14 residues. Between the trimmed V and J ends, which lost 4 bases and 5 bases, there was a span of 15 bases. The chain's CDR3 is CASSPFGEEYGYTF. The CDR3 nucleotides are TGCGCCAGCAGCCCGTTTGGGGAGGAGTATGGCTACACCTTC.

The chain uses TRBV6-1 and TRBJ2-5; D is ambiguous. The DNA end is more similar to TRBJ2-7, so the J call may be wrong. The CDR3 extends over 13 amino acids. From germline, CDR1 is MNHNS and CDR2 SASEGT. CDR3: CASSEAHGYEQYF. CDR3 bases: TGTGCCAGCAGTGAAGCGCACGGGTACGAGCAGTACTTC.

This clone has only one observation. This rearrangement joins TRBV10-2 to TRBJ2-7; TRBD2 matches 11 bases. The CDR3 loop spans 15 amino acids. Germline CDR1 WSHSY, CDR2 SAAADI. V shed 8 bases, J shed 0 bases, and the junction held 6 bases outside the gene matches. DNA for the CDR3: TGCGCCAGCCTGGGACTAGCGGATCACTCCTACGAGCAGTACTTC. Its protein is CASLGLADHSYEQYF.